Sequencing of this T cell receptor beta chain was carried out in a study of blood T cell repertoires in COVID-19. Looking at the study overall: There were acute and convalescent COVID-19 samples, and they came from the United States, Italy and Spain. In each case, the material was cDNA or gDNA derived from T cells, B-cell-depleted T cells, or PBMCs.

In the original analysis: It was from reference gene primer amplification that nucleated cell counts were estimated. Assay used: immunoSEQ multiplex PCR; TCRdb lists only in-frame clones, some missing. D and trimming were read from the DNA, whereas the V and J calls and clone size are those reported in that table. This sample has roughly 150,000 clones, with 84% found just once. Unmatched junction bases numbered 4, after V lost 3 bases and J lost 0 bases. CDR1 and CDR2 (germline): LGHNA, YSLEER. This CDR3 is built from 16 residues. This chain joins TRBV4-3 and TRBJ2-2, with 7 bases fitting TRBD2. The clonotype originates from a woman aged 45-60 years in a cohort sampled during active or convalescent COVID-19. The sample consisted of peripheral blood. The CDR3 DNA reads TGCGCCAGCAGCCAGGTCCGGGGGGCGAACACCGGGGAGCTGTTTTTT. Encoded protein: CASSQVRGANTGELFF.